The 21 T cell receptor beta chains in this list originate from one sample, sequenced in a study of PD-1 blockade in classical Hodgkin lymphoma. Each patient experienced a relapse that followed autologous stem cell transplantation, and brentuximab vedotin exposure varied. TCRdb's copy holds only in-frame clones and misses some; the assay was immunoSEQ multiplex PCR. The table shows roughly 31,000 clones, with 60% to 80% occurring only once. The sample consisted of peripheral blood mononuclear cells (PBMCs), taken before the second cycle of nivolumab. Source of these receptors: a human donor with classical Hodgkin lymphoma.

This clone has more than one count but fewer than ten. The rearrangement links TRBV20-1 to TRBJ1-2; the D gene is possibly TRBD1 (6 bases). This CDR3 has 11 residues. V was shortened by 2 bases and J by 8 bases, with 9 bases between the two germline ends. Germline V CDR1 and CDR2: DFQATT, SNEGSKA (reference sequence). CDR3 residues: CSARPTGGYTF. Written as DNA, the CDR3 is TGCAGTGCTAGACCCACAGGGGGCTACACCTTC.

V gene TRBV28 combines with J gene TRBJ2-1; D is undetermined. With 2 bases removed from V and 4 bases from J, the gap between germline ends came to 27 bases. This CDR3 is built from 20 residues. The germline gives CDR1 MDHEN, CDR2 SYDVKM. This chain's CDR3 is CASSLPLGSFRSSPYNEQFF. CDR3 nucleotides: TGTGCCAGCAGTTTACCCCTCGGCAGCTTTCGATCCTCTCCTTACAATGAGCAGTTCTTC.

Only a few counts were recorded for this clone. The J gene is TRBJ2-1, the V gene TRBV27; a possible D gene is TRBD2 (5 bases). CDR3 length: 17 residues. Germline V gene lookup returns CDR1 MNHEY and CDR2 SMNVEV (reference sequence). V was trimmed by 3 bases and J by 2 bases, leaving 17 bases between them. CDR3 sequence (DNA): TGTGCCAGCAGTTTGACGGAGGATGGTGGTCCCTACAATGAGCAGTTCTTC. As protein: CASSLTEDGGPYNEQFF.

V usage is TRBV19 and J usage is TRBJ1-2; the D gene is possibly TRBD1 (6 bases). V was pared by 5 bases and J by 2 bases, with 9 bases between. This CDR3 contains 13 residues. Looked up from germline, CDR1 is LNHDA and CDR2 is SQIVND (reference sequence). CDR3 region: CASSHRENYGYTF. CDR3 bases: TGTGCCAGTAGTCACAGGGAAAACTATGGCTACACCTTC.

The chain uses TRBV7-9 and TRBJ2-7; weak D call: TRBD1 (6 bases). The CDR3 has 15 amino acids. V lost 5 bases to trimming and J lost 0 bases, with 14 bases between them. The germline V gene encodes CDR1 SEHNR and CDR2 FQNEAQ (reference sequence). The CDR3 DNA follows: TGTGCCAGCAGCACTGCAGGGGCGGGCTCCTACGAGCAGTACTTC. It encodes CASSTAGAGSYEQYF.

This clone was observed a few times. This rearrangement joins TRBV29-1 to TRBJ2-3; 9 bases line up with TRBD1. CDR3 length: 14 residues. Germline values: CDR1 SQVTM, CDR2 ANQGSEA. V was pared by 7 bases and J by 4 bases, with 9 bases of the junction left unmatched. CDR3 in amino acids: CSADHRGLADTQYF. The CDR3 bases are TGCAGCGCTGACCACAGGGGGCTGGCAGATACGCAGTATTTT.

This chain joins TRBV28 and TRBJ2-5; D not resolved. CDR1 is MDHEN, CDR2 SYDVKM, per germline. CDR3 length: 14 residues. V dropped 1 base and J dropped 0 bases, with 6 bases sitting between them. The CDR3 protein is CASSLYQDQETQYF. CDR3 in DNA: TGTGCCAGCAGTTTATACCAGGACCAAGAGACCCAGTACTTC.

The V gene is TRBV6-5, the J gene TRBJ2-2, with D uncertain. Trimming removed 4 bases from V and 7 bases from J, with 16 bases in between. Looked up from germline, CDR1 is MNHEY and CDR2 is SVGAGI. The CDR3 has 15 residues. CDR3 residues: CASSSRPDGFGELFF. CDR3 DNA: TGTGCCAGCAGTTCACGTCCGGACGGGTTCGGGGAGCTGTTTTTT.

The CDR3 spells CASSLIRGSGANVLTF. CDR3 DNA: TGTGCCAGCAGCTTAATCAGGGGCTCTGGGGCCAACGTCCTGACTTTC. The gene calls are TRBV7-8 and TRBJ2-6; D perhaps matches TRBD1 (6 bases). The CDR3 covers 16 residues. Trimming left V 2 bases short and J 0 bases short, with 8 bases between. Germline V CDR1 and CDR2: SGHVS, FQNEAQ.

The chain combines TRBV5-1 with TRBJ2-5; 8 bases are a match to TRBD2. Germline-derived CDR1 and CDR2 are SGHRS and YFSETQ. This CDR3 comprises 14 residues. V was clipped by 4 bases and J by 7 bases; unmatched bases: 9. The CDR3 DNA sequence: TGCGCCAGCAGCCTCCGGGAGGGTGTTGGGACCCAGTACTTC. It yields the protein CASSLREGVGTQYF.

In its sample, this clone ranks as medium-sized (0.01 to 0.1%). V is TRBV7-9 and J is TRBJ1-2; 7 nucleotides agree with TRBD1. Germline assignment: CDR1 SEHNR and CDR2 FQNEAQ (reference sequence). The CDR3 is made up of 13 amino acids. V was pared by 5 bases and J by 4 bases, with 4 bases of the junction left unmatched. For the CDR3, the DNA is TGTGCCAGCAGCACTAGACAGGGCTATGGCTACACCTTC. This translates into CASSTRQGYGYTF.

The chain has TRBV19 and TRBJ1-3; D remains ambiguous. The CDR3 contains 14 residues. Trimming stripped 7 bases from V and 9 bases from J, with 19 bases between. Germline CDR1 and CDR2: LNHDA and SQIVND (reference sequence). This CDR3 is CASTELDRSGTIYF. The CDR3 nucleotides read TGTGCCAGTACCGAACTCGACCGCTCCGGCACCATATATTTT. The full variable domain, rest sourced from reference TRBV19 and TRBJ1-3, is DGGITQSPKYLFRKEGQNVTLSCEQNLNHDAMYWYRQDPGQGLRLIYYSQIVNDFQKGDIAEGYSVSREKKESFPLTVTSAQKNPTAFYLCASTELDRSGTIYFGEGSWLTVV.

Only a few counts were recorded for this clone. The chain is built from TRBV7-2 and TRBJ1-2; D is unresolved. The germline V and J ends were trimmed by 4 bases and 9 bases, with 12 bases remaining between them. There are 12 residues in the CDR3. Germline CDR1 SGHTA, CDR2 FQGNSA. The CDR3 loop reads CASSSVFLSYTF. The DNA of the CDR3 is TGTGCCAGCAGCTCAGTCTTTTTGAGCTACACCTTC.

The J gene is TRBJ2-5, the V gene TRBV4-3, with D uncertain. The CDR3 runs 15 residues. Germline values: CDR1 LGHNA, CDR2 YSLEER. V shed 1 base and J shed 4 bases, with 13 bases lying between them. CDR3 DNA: TGCGCCAGCAGCCAAGGTTTCGGAGTGCCAGAGACCCAGTACTTC. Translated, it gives CASSQGFGVPETQYF.

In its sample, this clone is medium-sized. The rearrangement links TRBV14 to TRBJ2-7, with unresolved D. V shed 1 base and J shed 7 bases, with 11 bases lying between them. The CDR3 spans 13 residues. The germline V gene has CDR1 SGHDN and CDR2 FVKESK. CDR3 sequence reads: CASSQAVFGEQYF. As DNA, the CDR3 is TGTGCCAGCAGCCAAGCTGTCTTTGGGGAGCAGTACTTC.

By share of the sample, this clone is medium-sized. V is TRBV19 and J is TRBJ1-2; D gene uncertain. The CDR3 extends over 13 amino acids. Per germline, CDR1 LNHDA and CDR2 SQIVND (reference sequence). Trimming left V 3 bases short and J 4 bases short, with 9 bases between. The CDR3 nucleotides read TGTGCCAGTAGTATCGACGGTACCTATGGCTACACCTTC. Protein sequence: CASSIDGTYGYTF. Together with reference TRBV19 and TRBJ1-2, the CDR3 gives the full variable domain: DGGITQSPKYLFRKEGQNVTLSCEQNLNHDAMYWYRQDPGQGLRLIYYSQIVNDFQKGDIAEGYSVSREKKESFPLTVTSAQKNPTAFYLCASSIDGTYGYTFGSGTRLTVV.

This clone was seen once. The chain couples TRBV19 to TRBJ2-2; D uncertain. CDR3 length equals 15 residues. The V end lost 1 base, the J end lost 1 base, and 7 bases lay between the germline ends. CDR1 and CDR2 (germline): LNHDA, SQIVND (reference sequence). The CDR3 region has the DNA TGTGCCAGTAGTATAGTAGCAGGGAACACCGGGGAGCTGTTTTTT. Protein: CASSIVAGNTGELFF.

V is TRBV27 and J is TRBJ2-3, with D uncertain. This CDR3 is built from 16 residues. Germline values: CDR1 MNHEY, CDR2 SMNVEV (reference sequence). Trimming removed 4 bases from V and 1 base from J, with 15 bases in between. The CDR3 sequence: CASSSRHPGGTDTQYF. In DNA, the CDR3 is TGTGCCAGCAGTTCTCGACACCCCGGCGGCACAGATACGCAGTATTTT.

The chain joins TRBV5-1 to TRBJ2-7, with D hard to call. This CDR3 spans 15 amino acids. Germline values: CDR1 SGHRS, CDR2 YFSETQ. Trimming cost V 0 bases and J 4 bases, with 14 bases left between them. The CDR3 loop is CASSLGSWNKYEQYF. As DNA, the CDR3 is TGCGCCAGCAGCTTGGGGAGTTGGAATAAATACGAGCAGTACTTC. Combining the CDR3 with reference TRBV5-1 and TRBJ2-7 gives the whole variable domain KAGVTQTPRYLIKTRGQQVTLSCSPISGHRSVSWYQQTPGQGLQFLFEYFSETQRNKGNFPGRFSGRQFSNSRSEMNVSTLELGDSALYLCASSLGSWNKYEQYFGPGTRLTVT.

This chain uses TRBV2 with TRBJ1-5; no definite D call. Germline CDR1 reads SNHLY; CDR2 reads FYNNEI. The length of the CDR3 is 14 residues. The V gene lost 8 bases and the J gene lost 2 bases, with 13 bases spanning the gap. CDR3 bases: TGTGCCAGCCAGCCGGACGTGGGCAATCAGCCCCAGCATTTT. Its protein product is CASQPDVGNQPQHF.

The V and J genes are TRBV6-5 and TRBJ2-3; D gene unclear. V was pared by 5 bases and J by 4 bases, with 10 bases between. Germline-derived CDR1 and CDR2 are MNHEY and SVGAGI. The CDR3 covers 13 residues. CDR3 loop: CASSRSRADTQYF. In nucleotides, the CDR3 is TGTGCCAGCAGTCGCTCTAGAGCAGATACGCAGTATTTT.